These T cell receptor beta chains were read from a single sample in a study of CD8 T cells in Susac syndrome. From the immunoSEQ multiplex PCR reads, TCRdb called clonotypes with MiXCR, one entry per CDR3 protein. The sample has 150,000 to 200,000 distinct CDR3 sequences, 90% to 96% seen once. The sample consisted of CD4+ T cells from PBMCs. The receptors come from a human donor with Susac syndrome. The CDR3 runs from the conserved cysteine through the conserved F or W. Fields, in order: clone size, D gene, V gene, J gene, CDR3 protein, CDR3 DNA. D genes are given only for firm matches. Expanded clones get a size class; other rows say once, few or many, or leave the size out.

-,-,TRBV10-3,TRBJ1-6,CAISDGTWPLHF,TGTGCCATCAGTGACGGAACTTGGCCCCTCCACTTT
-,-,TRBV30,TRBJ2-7,CAWSVQSYEQYF,TGTGCCTGGAGTGTACAGAGTTACGAGCAGTACTTC
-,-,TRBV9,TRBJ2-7,CASSVGGLWYEQYF,TGTGCCAGCAGCGTAGGGGGGCTGTGGTACGAGCAGTACTTC
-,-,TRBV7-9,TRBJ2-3,CASSLLKDGRTDTQYF,TGTGCCAGCAGTCTCCTCAAGGACGGGCGCACAGATACGCAGTATTTT
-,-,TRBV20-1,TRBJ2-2,CSANMPQTTGELFF,TGCAGTGCTAATATGCCGCAGACGACCGGGGAGCTGTTTTTT
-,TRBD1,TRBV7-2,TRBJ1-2,CASSLEVRGDYGYTF,TGTGCCAGCAGCTTAGAAGTCAGGGGGGACTATGGCTACACCTTC
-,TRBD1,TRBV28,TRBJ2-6,CASSIQGQGERGANVLTF,TGTGCCAGCAGTATCCAGGGACAGGGGGAGAGGGGGGCCAACGTCCTGACTTTC
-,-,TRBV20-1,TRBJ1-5,CSARAGGSNQPQHF,TGCAGTGCTAGAGCGGGTGGTAGCAATCAGCCCCAGCATTTT
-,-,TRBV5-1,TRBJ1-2,CASSLSTENAMGYTF,TGCGCCAGCAGCTTGTCTACGGAGAACGCTATGGGCTACACCTTC
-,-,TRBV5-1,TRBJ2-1,CASSSAGEQFF,TGCGCCAGCAGCTCCGCCGGTGAGCAGTTCTTC
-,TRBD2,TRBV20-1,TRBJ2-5,CSARPLADRHKETQYF,TGCAGTGCTAGACCCCTAGCGGATCGTCATAAAGAGACCCAGTACTTC
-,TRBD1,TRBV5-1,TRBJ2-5,CASSKVQGAEETQYF,TGCGCCAGCAGCAAAGTACAGGGGGCGGAGGAGACCCAGTACTTC
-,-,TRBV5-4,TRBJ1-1,CASRTGGGSGVNTEAFF,TGTGCCAGCAGGACCGGGGGGGGGAGTGGGGTAAACACTGAAGCTTTCTTT
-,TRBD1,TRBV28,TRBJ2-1,CASSPDRGPYNEQFF,TGTGCCAGCAGTCCTGACAGGGGGCCCTACAATGAGCAGTTCTTC
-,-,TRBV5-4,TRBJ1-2,CASSLEGRDYGYTF,TGTGCCAGCAGCTTGGAGGGCAGGGACTATGGCTACACCTTC
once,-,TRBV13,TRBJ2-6,CASSLANVLTF,TGTGCCAGCAGCTTAGCCAACGTCCTGACTTTC
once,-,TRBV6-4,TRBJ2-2,CASSVVGGGLNTGELFF,TGTGCCAGCAGTGTTGTGGGTGGAGGACTGAACACCGGGGAGCTGTTTTTT
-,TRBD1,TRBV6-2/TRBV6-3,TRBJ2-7,CASSYSTQGANEQYF,TGTGCCAGCAGTTACTCGACTCAGGGGGCAAACGAGCAGTACTTC
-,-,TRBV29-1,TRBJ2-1,CSSGANYEQFF,TGCAGCTCAGGTGCGAATTATGAGCAGTTCTTC
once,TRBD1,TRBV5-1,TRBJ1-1,CASRAQGGNTEAFF,TGCGCCAGCAGGGCACAGGGGGGGAACACTGAAGCTTTCTTT
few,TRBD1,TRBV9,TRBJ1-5,CASSAGTGNQPQHF,TGTGCCAGCAGCGCCGGGACAGGCAATCAGCCCCAGCATTTT
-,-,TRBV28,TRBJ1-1,CAVTMNTEAFF,TGTGCCGTCACCATGAACACTGAAGCTTTCTTT
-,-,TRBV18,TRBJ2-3,CASSPLHGGVSDTQYF,TGTGCCAGCTCACCTCTGCACGGGGGCGTATCGGATACGCAGTATTTT
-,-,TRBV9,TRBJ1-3,CASSVDRVENTIYF,TGTGCCAGCAGCGTAGACAGGGTGGAAAACACCATATATTTT
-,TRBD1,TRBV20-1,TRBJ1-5,CSANTGTGNNQPQHF,TGCAGTGCCAACACCGGGACAGGAAACAATCAGCCCCAGCATTTT
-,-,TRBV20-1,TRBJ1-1,CSAFRPNTEAFF,TGCAGTGCTTTCCGACCGAACACTGAAGCTTTCTTT
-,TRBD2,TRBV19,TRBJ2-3,CASSLNGGVPRDTQYF,TGTGCCAGTAGCCTTAACGGGGGGGTCCCCAGGGATACGCAGTATTTT
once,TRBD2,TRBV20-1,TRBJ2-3,CSARDLLAVTDTQYF,TGCAGTGCTAGAGATCTGCTAGCGGTCACAGATACGCAGTATTTT
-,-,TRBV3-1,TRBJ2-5,CASSPLHERLQETQYF,TGTGCCAGCAGCCCCCTCCACGAGCGGTTGCAAGAGACCCAGTACTTC
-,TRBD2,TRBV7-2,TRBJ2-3,CASSFSGGYTDTQYF,TGTGCCAGCAGCTTTAGCGGGGGATACACAGATACGCAGTATTTT
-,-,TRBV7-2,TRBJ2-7,CASSREFRERFHEQYF,TGTGCCAGCAGCCGAGAGTTCCGGGAGAGATTTCACGAGCAGTACTTC
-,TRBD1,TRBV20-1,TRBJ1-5,CSARAIRGQGAPNQPQHF,TGCAGTGCTAGGGCGATTCGGGGACAGGGGGCTCCGAATCAGCCCCAGCATTTT
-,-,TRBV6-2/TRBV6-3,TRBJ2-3,CASRLELSADTQYF,TGTGCCAGCAGGCTGGAGCTCTCGGCAGATACGCAGTATTTT
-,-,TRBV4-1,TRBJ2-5,CASSQALGTQYF,TGCGCCAGCAGCCAAGCGCTGGGGACCCAGTACTTC
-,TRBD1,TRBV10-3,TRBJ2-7,CAISRSRGRNEQYF,TGTGCCATCAGTCGAAGCAGGGGGCGGAACGAGCAGTACTTC
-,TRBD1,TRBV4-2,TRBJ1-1,CASSQDDRGGTEAFF,TGTGCCAGCAGCCAAGATGACAGGGGAGGCACTGAAGCTTTCTTT
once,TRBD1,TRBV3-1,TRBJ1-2,CASSPGTARDGTF,TGTGCCAGCAGCCCAGGGACAGCCCGAGATGGAACCTTC
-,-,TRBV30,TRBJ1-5,CAWSQGDIQPQHF,TGTGCCTGGAGTCAGGGAGACATACAGCCCCAGCATTTT
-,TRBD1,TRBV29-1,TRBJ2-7,CSVEALGQGTGEQYF,TGCAGCGTTGAGGCATTGGGACAGGGAACCGGAGAGCAGTACTTC
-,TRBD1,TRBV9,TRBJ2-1,CASSVGGQGANEQFF,TGTGCCAGCAGCGTAGGAGGTCAGGGGGCCAATGAGCAGTTCTTC
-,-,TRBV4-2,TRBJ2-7,CASSTHRDLAVSYEQYF,TGTGCCAGCAGCACCCACCGGGACTTAGCCGTCTCCTACGAGCAGTACTTC
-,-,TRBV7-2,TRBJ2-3,CASSLERASTDTQYF,TGTGCCAGCAGCTTAGAGAGGGCCTCCACAGATACGCAGTATTTT
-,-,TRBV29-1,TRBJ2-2,CSVVTSLVGTGELFF,TGCAGCGTTGTTACTAGCCTAGTGGGAACCGGGGAGCTGTTTTTT
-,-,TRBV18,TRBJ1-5,CASSPNRDNQPQHF,TGTGCCAGCTCACCAAACAGGGATAATCAGCCCCAGCATTTT
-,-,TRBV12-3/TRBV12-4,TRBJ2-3,CASSSDHSLSVDTQYF,TGTGCCAGCAGTTCCGACCACTCTCTATCGGTAGATACGCAGTATTTT
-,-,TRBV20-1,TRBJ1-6,CSARGGVAYNSPLHF,TGCAGTGCTAGAGGGGGAGTAGCCTATAATTCACCCCTCCACTTT
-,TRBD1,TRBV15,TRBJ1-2,CATSRPTGQGQGYTF,TGTGCCACCAGCAGACCCACCGGACAGGGCCAGGGCTACACCTTC
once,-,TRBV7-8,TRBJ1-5,CASSLGRGSQPQHF,TGTGCCAGCAGCTTAGGCAGGGGATCCCAGCCCCAGCATTTT
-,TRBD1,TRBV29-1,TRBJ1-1,CSMTGDVSEAFF,TGCAGCATGACAGGGGATGTAAGTGAAGCTTTCTTT
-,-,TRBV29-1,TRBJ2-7,CSVGLSSYEQYF,TGCAGCGTTGGCCTGAGCTCCTACGAGCAGTACTTC
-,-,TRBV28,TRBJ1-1,CASSLRYEAFF,TGTGCCAGCAGTTTAAGGTATGAAGCTTTCTTT
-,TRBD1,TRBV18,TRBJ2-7,CASSPSRTGYEQYF,TGTGCCAGCTCACCCTCCCGGACAGGGTACGAGCAGTACTTC
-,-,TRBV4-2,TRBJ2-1,CASSQATRNRYNEQFF,TGTGCCAGCAGCCAAGCTACTAGGAATAGGTACAATGAGCAGTTCTTC
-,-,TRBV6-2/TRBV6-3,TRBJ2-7,CASSYRKQGDEQYF,TGTGCCAGCAGTTACAGGAAACAGGGCGACGAGCAGTACTTC
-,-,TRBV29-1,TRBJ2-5,CSVEEFLGAEETQYF,TGCAGCGTTGAAGAGTTTCTGGGGGCGGAGGAGACCCAGTACTTC